What follows is one T cell receptor (beta chain) and its context. Its antigen is still unknown. This sample was taken from a study of T-cell reconstitution after alpha-beta-depleted transplantation in children. Study-wide findings and caveats: Surviving recipient T cells and intrathymic progenitors accounted for some patients' high TCRbeta diversity at day 60.

As it was prepared, the TCRbeta library received unique molecular identifiers. TCRdb redid the calling of the PCR reads with MiXCR, one entry per CDR3 protein. The repertoire holds fewer than 550,000 distinct CDR3 sequences, with about 10% as singletons. Trimming cost V 6 bases and J 0 bases; bases outside gene matches: 10. The CDR3 spans 16 residues. This receptor was identified in a female patient aged 2 to 10 who had a stem cell transplant for aplastic anemia, so the T cells may come from the graft donor. J is TRBJ2-5 and V is TRBV12-3 or TRBV12-4; 7 bases match TRBD2. Material: PBMCs, mostly from graft donor cells, obtained 180 days after TCRalphabeta/CD19-depleted stem cell transplant. The DNA of the CDR3 is TGTGCCAGCAGGGGAGAAGCGGGAACTCACCAAGAGACCCAGTACTTC. Its translation: CASRGEAGTHQETQYF.